This entry lists 9 T cell receptor beta chains sequenced from one sample in a study of shared clonotypes between healthy human individuals. Assay: immunoSEQ multiplex PCR; the TCRdb copy retains only in-frame clones and omits some. The sample lists 1.5 million to 2.5 million clones; roughly 95% were seen once. CD45RO-negative, CCR7-selected cells formed the naive CD8 fraction, which excluded terminally differentiated effector memory CD45RA+ cells. The sequencing input was naive CD8+ T cells sorted from blood. These receptors all come from a man between 18 and 29 years old in good health.

V and J are TRBV4-1 and TRBJ1-1; D ambiguous. CDR3 length: 13 residues. The germline gives CDR1 MGHRA, CDR2 YSYEKL. The germline V and J ends were trimmed by 6 bases and 3 bases, with 11 bases remaining between them. In nucleotides, the CDR3 is TGCGCCAGCAGGACAACAGTCTACACTGAAGCTTTCTTT. Amino acid sequence: CASRTTVYTEAFF.

This clone was seen just once. V gene TRBV27 combines with J gene TRBJ2-3; D is ambiguous. The CDR3 runs 15 residues. The V and J ends lost 3 bases and 2 bases respectively, with 12 bases between them. In germline, CDR1 is MNHEY, CDR2 SMNVEV (reference sequence). Written as DNA, the CDR3 is TGTGCCAGCAGTTTTCGAGAGCAGCTCACAGATACGCAGTATTTT. Amino acids: CASSFREQLTDTQYF.

This chain connects TRBV30 to TRBJ2-1, with D perhaps being TRBD1 or TRBD2 (5 bases each). Looked up from germline, CDR1 is GTSNPN and CDR2 is SVGIG (reference sequence). This CDR3 is 11 amino acids long. With 5 bases removed from V and 4 bases from J, the gap between germline ends came to 6 bases. The CDR3 region has the DNA TGTGCCTGGTGGGGGTACAATGAGCAGTTCTTC. Translating it yields CAWWGYNEQFF.

This clone is a singleton in its sample. This chain connects TRBV9 to TRBJ1-4, with TRBD1 matching over 7 bases. Germline V gene data show CDR1 as SGDLS and CDR2 as YYNGEE. The CDR3 runs to 16 residues. V lost 4 bases to trimming and J lost 3 bases; unmatched junction nucleotides: 9. CDR3 in amino acids: CASSPTGYHANEKLFF. CDR3 coding DNA: TGTGCCAGCAGCCCGACAGGGTATCATGCTAATGAAAAACTGTTTTTT.

Turning to this clone: In the same sample, other DNA sequences code for this CDR3. The V call is TRBV30, the J call TRBJ2-7; possible D gene TRBD2, 5 bases. Germline V gene data show CDR1 as GTSNPN and CDR2 as SVGIG (reference sequence). Trimming removed 1 base at V and 6 bases at J, with 7 bases between. The CDR3 spans 11 residues. Here the CDR3 reads CAWSGGGEQYF. In DNA, the CDR3 is TGTGCCTGGAGTGGAGGAGGCGAGCAGTACTTC.

The chain employs TRBV2 and TRBJ2-3; TRBD1 agrees at 7 bases. The germline V gene has CDR1 SNHLY and CDR2 FYNNEI. J lost 1 base, V lost 6 bases, and 4 bases had no gene match. The CDR3 loop spans 14 amino acids. CDR3 sequence (DNA): TGTGCCAGCAGCCTCGGGACAGGCACAGATACGCAGTATTTT. The encoded protein is CASSLGTGTDTQYF.

The rearrangement joins TRBV6-1 to TRBJ2-7; tentative D call: TRBD1 (6 bases). V was trimmed by 2 bases and J by 0 bases, leaving 11 bases between them. The CDR3 has 15 residues. CDR1 is MNHNS and CDR2 is SASEGT in the germline V gene. The CDR3 protein is CASSELGTHSYEQYF. CDR3 nucleotides: TGTGCCAGCAGTGAACTGGGGACACACTCCTACGAGCAGTACTTC.

CDR3 in amino acids: CASSEGTAYGYTF. The CDR3 DNA reads TGTGCCAGTAGCGAAGGGACCGCCTATGGCTACACCTTC. This chain connects TRBV19 to TRBJ1-2; a weak D match, TRBD1 (5 bases). This CDR3 region has 13 residues. CDR1 and CDR2 (germline): LNHDA, SQIVND (reference sequence). The V end lost 6 bases, the J end lost 4 bases, and 12 bases lay between the germline ends.

This chain connects TRBV11-2 to TRBJ2-7; D perhaps matches TRBD1 (6 bases). Germline CDR1 is SGHAT and CDR2 is FQNNGV. The CDR3 spans 14 residues. The V end was cut by 0 bases, the J end by 2 bases, with 8 bases between. CDR3 in DNA: TGTGCCAGCAGCTTAGAAACAGGGCCCTACGAGCAGTACTTC. Amino acid sequence: CASSLETGPYEQYF.